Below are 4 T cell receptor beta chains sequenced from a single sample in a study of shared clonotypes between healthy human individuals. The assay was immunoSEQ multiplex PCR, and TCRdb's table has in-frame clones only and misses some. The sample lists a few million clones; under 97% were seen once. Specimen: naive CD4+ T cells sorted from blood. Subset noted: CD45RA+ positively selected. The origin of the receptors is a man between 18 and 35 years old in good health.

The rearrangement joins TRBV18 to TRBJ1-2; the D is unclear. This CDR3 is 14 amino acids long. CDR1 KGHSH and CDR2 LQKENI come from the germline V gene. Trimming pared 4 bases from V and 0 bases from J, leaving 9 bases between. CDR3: CASSLQPPNYGYTF. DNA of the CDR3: TGTGCCAGCTCACTACAGCCCCCTAACTATGGCTACACCTTC.

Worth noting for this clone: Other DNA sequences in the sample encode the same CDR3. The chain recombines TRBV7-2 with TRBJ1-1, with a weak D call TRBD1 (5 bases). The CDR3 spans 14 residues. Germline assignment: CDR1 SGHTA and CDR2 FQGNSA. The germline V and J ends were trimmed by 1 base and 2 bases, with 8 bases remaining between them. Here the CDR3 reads CASSLGRGNTEAFF. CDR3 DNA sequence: TGTGCCAGCAGCTTAGGTAGGGGCAACACTGAAGCTTTCTTT.

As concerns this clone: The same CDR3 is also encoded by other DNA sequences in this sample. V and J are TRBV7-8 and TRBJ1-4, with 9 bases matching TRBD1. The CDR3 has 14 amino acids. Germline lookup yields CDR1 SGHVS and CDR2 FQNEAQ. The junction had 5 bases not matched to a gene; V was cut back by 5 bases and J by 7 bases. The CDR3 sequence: CASSPGQGSEKLFF. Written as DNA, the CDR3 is TGTGCCAGCAGCCCCGGACAGGGGTCTGAAAAACTGTTTTTT.

The CDR3 loop reads CASSLRGLAEETQYF. CDR3 nucleotides: TGTGCCAGCAGCTTGAGGGGACTAGCGGAAGAGACCCAGTACTTC. The V and J genes are TRBV5-4 and TRBJ2-5; 11 bases fit TRBD2. From germline, CDR1 is SGHNT and CDR2 YYREEE (reference sequence). The CDR3 loop spans 15 amino acids. After removal of 1 base from V and 3 bases from J, the junction contained 2 bases not matched to a gene.